These 25 T cell receptor beta chains originate from one sample sequenced in a study of blood T cell repertoires in COVID-19 (dated by TCRdb to 2020 to 2021). Receptor amplification or capture employed the immunoSEQ multiplex PCR assay. TCRdb retrieved this table from immuneACCESS and kept in-frame rearrangements only. Not all clones are present; in checked studies, unresolved V genes account for under half, and no reason is known for the remainder. The sample table records approximately 300,000 clones; about 85% of these occur just once. The top ten constitute roughly 0.87% of the sample. Sequenced material: peripheral blood. The source of these receptors is a human donor with COVID-19, enrolled during active disease. The donor label of this sample is uncertain.

This chain connects TRBV7-2 to TRBJ1-5, with 9 bases lining up with TRBD1. V gave up 5 bases and J gave up 0 bases; unmatched junction bases: 2. Germline V gene sequence: CDR1 SGHTA, CDR2 FQGNSA. This CDR3 region has 15 residues. Here the CDR3 DNA reads TGTGCCAGCAGCAGGACAGGGGATAGCAATCAGCCCCAGCATTTT. Translation gives CASSRTGDSNQPQHF.

This clone was seen more than once but under ten times. Other DNA variants within this sample encode the same CDR3. The chain employs TRBV5-1 and TRBJ1-5; TRBD1 aligns across 7 bases. Germline CDR1 reads SGHRS; CDR2 reads YFSETQ. The CDR3 is 14 residues long. V gave up 4 bases and J gave up 2 bases; unmatched junction bases: 3. This chain's CDR3 is CASSPGTGNQPQHF. CDR3 DNA: TGCGCCAGCAGCCCCGGGACAGGCAATCAGCCCCAGCATTTT.

This clone came up once. A much larger clone lies one base from this, so it may be a read error. V is TRBV12-3 or TRBV12-4 and J is TRBJ1-1; possible D gene TRBD1, 6 bases. Trimming shortened V by 4 bases and J by 1 base, and 7 bases separated the two germline ends. The CDR3 has 13 residues. CDR3 in DNA: TGTGCCAGCAGTTGGACAGCGAACACTGAAGCTTTCTTT. This codes for CASSWTANTEAFF.

V is TRBV2 and J is TRBJ1-4; 7 bases line up with TRBD1. The CDR3 runs to 14 residues. In germline, CDR1 is SNHLY, CDR2 FYNNEI. The ends lost 6 bases at V and 8 bases at J; junction bases unmatched: 9. The CDR3 spells CASREGQLEEKLFF. The CDR3 DNA sequence: TGTGCCAGCAGGGAGGGACAGCTGGAGGAAAAACTGTTTTTT.

This sequence joins TRBV28 and TRBJ2-5; no reliable D call. This CDR3 has 15 residues. Per the germline V gene, CDR1 is MDHEN and CDR2 is SYDVKM. V lost 3 bases and J lost 5, with 16 bases in between. CDR3 residues: CASSFVEDQKETQYF. The CDR3 DNA reads TGTGCCAGCAGTTTCGTCGAGGATCAGAAGGAGACCCAGTACTTC.

This clone was picked up one time. V is TRBV19 and J is TRBJ2-5; D is possibly TRBD2 (6 bases). Per germline, CDR1 LNHDA and CDR2 SQIVND (reference sequence). With 5 bases removed from V and 2 bases from J, the gap between germline ends came to 9 bases. This CDR3 is built from 13 residues. CDR3 bases: TGTGCCAGTAGTCCCGGACTACAAGAGACCCAGTACTTC. Translation gives CASSPGLQETQYF.

This clone was counted a few times. This chain uses TRBV19 with TRBJ1-3, with unresolved D. V lost 7 bases, J lost 4 bases, and 14 bases lay in between. This CDR3 spans 14 amino acids. The germline V gene encodes CDR1 LNHDA and CDR2 SQIVND (reference sequence). Written as DNA, the CDR3 is TGTGCCAGTACCGAGGGAGTTGCGGGAAACACCATATATTTT. Translation: CASTEGVAGNTIYF. Looking up the rest from reference TRBV19 and TRBJ1-3 gives the full variable domain: DGGITQSPKYLFRKEGQNVTLSCEQNLNHDAMYWYRQDPGQGLRLIYYSQIVNDFQKGDIAEGYSVSREKKESFPLTVTSAQKNPTAFYLCASTEGVAGNTIYFGEGSWLTVV.

The chain links TRBV5-1 to TRBJ1-4, with 8 positions matching TRBD1. The CDR3 is made up of 15 amino acids. CDR1 SGHRS and CDR2 YFSETQ come from the germline V gene. Germline trimming cut 0 bases from V and 8 bases from J; bases unmatched to any gene: 6. Written as DNA, the CDR3 is TGCGCCAGCAGCTTGGAAGCGACAGGGGACGAAAAACTGTTTTTT. As protein: CASSLEATGDEKLFF.

This sequence joins TRBV10-3 and TRBJ1-2; D is unclear. Germline V lookup: CDR1 ENHRY, CDR2 SYGVKD. The V and J ends lost 3 bases and 0 bases respectively, with 11 bases between them. This CDR3 spans 15 amino acids. The DNA of the CDR3 is TGTGCCATCAGTGACTGGGTCCTAGCTAACTATGGCTACACCTTC. Translated: CAISDWVLANYGYTF.

The V gene is TRBV19, the J gene TRBJ1-1, with unresolved D. CDR1 and CDR2 (germline): LNHDA, SQIVND (reference sequence). Trimming pared 1 base from V and 1 base from J, leaving 19 bases between. This CDR3 spans 18 amino acids. Here the CDR3 reads CASSIVGFRTGKNTEAFF. CDR3 DNA sequence: TGTGCCAGTAGTATAGTTGGGTTTCGGACGGGGAAGAACACTGAAGCTTTCTTT.

The J gene is TRBJ2-7, the V gene TRBV5-4; TRBD1 might be the D (5 bases). The germline V and J ends were trimmed by 2 bases and 1 base, with 10 bases remaining between them. This CDR3 comprises 14 residues. Germline V gene data show CDR1 as SGHNT and CDR2 as YYREEE (reference sequence). In DNA form, the CDR3 reads TGTGCCAGCAGCTTAAGGGGATTATCCTACGAGCAGTACTTC. Translating gives CASSLRGLSYEQYF.

This chain connects TRBV2 to TRBJ2-2; weak D call: TRBD2 (6 bases). Germline V CDR1 and CDR2: SNHLY, FYNNEI. V was trimmed by 6 bases and J by 3 bases, leaving 11 bases between them. The CDR3 extends over 14 amino acids. The CDR3 is CASRFRDYTGELFF. The DNA for the CDR3 is TGTGCCAGCAGGTTCCGGGACTACACCGGGGAGCTGTTTTTT.

The V call is TRBV6-5, the J call TRBJ1-3; D not resolved. Deletions cut 2 bases from V and 4 bases from J, with 6 bases between. The length of the CDR3 is 13 residues. Germline V gives CDR1 MNHEY, CDR2 SVGAGI. The CDR3 coding sequence is TGTGCCAGCAGTTACGCACAGGGAAACACCATATATTTT. Amino acid sequence: CASSYAQGNTIYF.

This chain joins TRBV24-1 and TRBJ1-5, with a tentative D call TRBD1 (5 bases). CDR1 KGHDR and CDR2 SFDVKD come from the germline V gene. V dropped 4 bases and J dropped 2 bases, with 14 bases sitting between them. The CDR3 length is 16 residues. The CDR3 is CATSEPREGGNQPQHF. CDR3 bases: TGTGCCACCAGTGAACCCAGGGAAGGAGGCAATCAGCCCCAGCATTTT.

The chain links TRBV4-1 to TRBJ1-3; D is possibly TRBD1 (5 bases). The V and J ends lost 3 bases and 4 bases respectively, with 10 bases between them. Germline lookup yields CDR1 MGHRA and CDR2 YSYEKL. CDR3 size: 14 residues. CDR3 sequence: CASSQPRQGNTIYF. The CDR3 nucleotides are TGCGCCAGCAGCCAGCCACGACAGGGAAACACCATATATTTT.

This chain joins TRBV12-3 or TRBV12-4 and TRBJ2-1; D may be TRBD1 (5 bases). This CDR3 region has 13 residues. The germline V and J ends were trimmed by 1 base and 15 bases, with 16 bases remaining between them. The CDR3 nucleotides read TGTGCCAGCAGTTTAGTCGGCCAGGGCCGTCGGTTCTTC. Amino acids: CASSLVGQGRRFF.

This clone came up many times. The same CDR3 is also encoded by other DNA sequences in this sample. The chain employs TRBV6-5 and TRBJ1-5; D is uncertain. The CDR3 runs to 13 residues. With 2 bases removed from V and 3 bases from J, the gap between germline ends came to 5 bases. CDR1 and CDR2 (germline): MNHEY, SVGAGI. CDR3: CASSYELNQPQHF. CDR3 nucleotides: TGTGCCAGCAGTTACGAGCTCAATCAGCCCCAGCATTTT.

This chain connects TRBV6-1 to TRBJ2-3; 7 nucleotides align to TRBD1. The V and J ends lost 4 bases and 1 base, in that order; junction bases with no gene match: 8. Germline V CDR1 and CDR2: MNHNS, SASEGT. The CDR3 runs 16 residues. As DNA, the CDR3 is TGTGCCAGCAGTGCACAGGGGTTGAGGGGCACAGATACGCAGTATTTT. It translates to CASSAQGLRGTDTQYF.

The rearrangement uses TRBV6-1 and TRBJ1-2; D remains unclear. The CDR3 totals 12 residues. Trimming pared 0 bases from V and 4 bases from J, leaving 3 bases between. The V gene's germline CDR1 is MNHNS and CDR2 SASEGT. The CDR3 DNA is TGTGCCAGCAGTGAAGCCCGCTATGGCTACACCTTC. Its translation: CASSEARYGYTF.

This chain uses TRBV28 with TRBJ2-1, with D possibly matching TRBD2 (6 bases). The CDR3 loop spans 15 amino acids. Trimming took 6 bases from V and 3 from J, leaving 15 bases between them. From germline, CDR1 is MDHEN and CDR2 SYDVKM. The CDR3 nucleotides read TGTGCCAGCAGAACCGGAGGGCCGGGCTACAATGAGCAGTTCTTC. Amino acid sequence: CASRTGGPGYNEQFF.

The chain couples TRBV30 to TRBJ2-1, with D perhaps TRBD1 (6 bases). Germline V gives CDR1 GTSNPN, CDR2 SVGIG (reference sequence). Deletions cut 4 bases from V and 7 bases from J, with 14 bases between. CDR3 size: 13 residues. The CDR3 DNA follows: TGTGCCTGGACCAAACGGACAGTAAATGAGCAGTTCTTC. Amino acid sequence: CAWTKRTVNEQFF.

The rearrangement uses TRBV9 and TRBJ1-2; no clear D. V dropped 3 bases and J dropped 0 bases, with 15 bases sitting between them. Germline assignment: CDR1 SGDLS and CDR2 YYNGEE. The CDR3 is made up of 16 amino acids. The CDR3: CASSGAGARANYGYTF. CDR3 coding DNA: TGTGCCAGCAGCGGTGCGGGAGCCAGAGCTAACTATGGCTACACCTTC.

This sequence joins TRBV28 and TRBJ1-6; 10 positions agree with TRBD1. The V and J ends lost 5 bases and 13 bases, in that order; junction bases with no gene match: 8. The CDR3 covers 14 residues. Germline assignment: CDR1 MDHEN and CDR2 SYDVKM. The DNA of the CDR3 is TGTGCCAGCAGTCTAACCCGGGACAGGGGCCCCCTCCACTTT. Residues: CASSLTRDRGPLHF.

The J gene is TRBJ1-6, the V gene TRBV6-1; possibly TRBD1 for D (6 bases). Looked up from germline, CDR1 is MNHNS and CDR2 is SASEGT. This CDR3 comprises 15 residues. V lost 0 bases and J lost 5, with 8 bases in between. The CDR3 coding sequence is TGTGCCAGCAGTGAAGCGAGACAGGATAATTCACCCCTCCACTTT. It yields the protein CASSEARQDNSPLHF.

The chain links TRBV6-4 to TRBJ1-2; D not certain. The germline V and J ends were trimmed by 7 bases and 8 bases, with 11 bases remaining between them. The germline V gene has CDR1 MRHNA and CDR2 SNTAGT. The CDR3 contains 11 residues. The CDR3 DNA is TGTGCCAGCAACCACAGTTGCGGCTACACCTTC. Its translation: CASNHSCGYTF.